The 11 T cell receptor beta chains reported below all come from one sample, sequenced in a study of blood T cell repertoires in COVID-19 (TCRdb year 2020). Receptor amplification or capture employed the immunoSEQ multiplex PCR assay. The immuneACCESS repertoire file appears here via TCRdb, limited to in-frame rearrangements. These files lack a portion of the clones; in checked studies, under half of the deficit traces to unresolved V genes, and the cause of the others is not known. This sample comprises about 120,000 clones, around 79% of them detected only once. Approximately 2.4% of the sample goes to the ten largest clones. The sequenced sample consisted of peripheral blood. The receptors were gathered from a man between 65 and 85 years old with acute or convalescent COVID-19.

This sequence joins TRBV4-3 and TRBJ2-1; TRBD2 matches 11 bases. The CDR3 has 16 amino acids. Germline CDR1 and CDR2: LGHNA and YSLEER. Trimming took 3 bases from V and 3 from J; bases not matched to a gene: 4. This CDR3 is CASSQASGGIYNEQFF. Written as DNA, the CDR3 is TGCGCCAGCAGCCAGGCTAGCGGGGGGATCTACAATGAGCAGTTCTTC.

This clone was seen only once. The rearrangement uses TRBV11-2 and TRBJ2-2; 12 bases line up with TRBD2. V was pared by 4 bases and J by 4 bases, with 1 base of the junction left unmatched. This CDR3 is 15 amino acids long. Germline lookup yields CDR1 SGHAT and CDR2 FQNNGV. This chain's CDR3 is CASSWTSGVTGELFF. CDR3 coding DNA: TGTGCCAGCAGCTGGACTAGCGGGGTCACCGGGGAGCTGTTTTTT.

This clone has only a few counts. The chain couples TRBV2 to TRBJ1-2, with D possibly matching TRBD1 (5 bases). CDR1 is SNHLY and CDR2 is FYNNEI in the germline V gene. This CDR3 has 13 residues. Trimming pared 5 bases from V and 2 bases from J, leaving 9 bases between. The CDR3 spells CASSTDKNYGYTF. The DNA of the CDR3 is TGTGCCAGCAGTACGGACAAAAACTATGGCTACACCTTC.

This sequence joins TRBV6-6 and TRBJ2-2, with 14 bases lining up with TRBD2. Germline values: CDR1 MNHNY, CDR2 SVGAGI (reference sequence). The V gene end was trimmed by 5 bases and the J gene end by 7 bases; junction bases not matched to a gene: 6. The CDR3 covers 16 residues. CDR3 amino acids: CASSQTSGGADGELFF. CDR3 bases: TGTGCCAGCAGTCAGACTAGCGGGGGGGCCGACGGGGAGCTGTTTTTT.

The V gene is TRBV7-2, the J gene TRBJ1-2; D unclear. V was trimmed by 0 bases and J by 8 bases, leaving 16 bases between them. Germline assignment: CDR1 SGHTA and CDR2 FQGNSA. CDR3 length: 15 residues. CDR3 region: CASSLAVFGVRGYTF. Written as DNA, the CDR3 is TGTGCCAGCAGCTTAGCAGTTTTCGGGGTTCGGGGCTACACCTTC.

V usage is TRBV6-5 and J usage is TRBJ1-4; TRBD1 matches at 7 bases. The V and J ends lost 6 bases and 8 bases, in that order; junction bases with no gene match: 9. Germline CDR1 MNHEY, CDR2 SVGAGI. This CDR3 has 14 amino acids. The CDR3 loop reads CASRAGQDLEKLFF. The CDR3 bases are TGTGCCAGCAGGGCAGGACAGGACCTAGAAAAACTGTTTTTT.

This chain uses TRBV7-2 with TRBJ1-5; the match to TRBD1 covers 8 bases. The V gene end was trimmed by 3 bases and the J gene end by 5 bases; junction bases not matched to a gene: 6. The V gene's germline CDR1 is SGHTA and CDR2 FQGNSA. The CDR3 has 15 amino acids. The CDR3 region is CASSFRPDRDQPQHF. The DNA of the CDR3 is TGTGCCAGCAGCTTTCGCCCGGACAGGGATCAGCCCCAGCATTTT.

CDR3 DNA: TGTGCCAGCAGCTCCATAGCGGGGGGGCCTGGTACGCAGTATTTT. Protein product: CASSSIAGGPGTQYF. This chain links TRBV7-3 with TRBJ2-3, with 11 bases that match TRBD2. The germline CDR1 and CDR2 sequences are SGHTA and FQGTGA. The CDR3 is made up of 15 amino acids. J was trimmed by 8 bases and V by 4 bases; bases with no gene match: 8.

The V gene is TRBV3-1 (or the pseudogene TRBV3-2), the J gene TRBJ1-1; TRBD1 matches at 7 bases. The length of the CDR3 is 14 residues. Losses at the gene ends were 4 bases for V and 4 bases for J; bases not matched to a gene: 6. Germline CDR1 and CDR2: LGHDT and YNNKEL (reference sequence). The CDR3 nucleotides read TGTGCCAGCAGCCTAAACACAGGGGCCACTGAAGCTTTCTTT. It specifies CASSLNTGATEAFF.

V is TRBV24-1 and J is TRBJ2-2; 8 nucleotides match TRBD1. Germline V CDR1 and CDR2: KGHDR, SFDVKD. CDR3 length equals 15 residues. V lost 3 bases and J lost 6; bases outside the gene matches: 5. The DNA for the CDR3 is TGTGCCACCAGTGATCCAGGGGGCGCCGCCGGGGAGCTGTTTTTT. Its translation: CATSDPGGAAGELFF.

The V gene is TRBV6-5, the J gene TRBJ1-2; TRBD1 might be the D (6 bases). Looked up from germline, CDR1 is MNHEY and CDR2 is SVGAGI. V lost 2 bases to trimming and J lost 8 bases, with 12 bases between them. The CDR3 is 13 amino acids. The CDR3: CASSYTRGSGYTF. The CDR3 nucleotides read TGTGCCAGCAGTTACACCAGGGGCTCCGGCTACACCTTC.